The rows below give T cell receptor beta chains drawn from one sample of a study of T cell changes during pregnancy in multiple sclerosis. Libraries were prepared by immunoSEQ multiplex PCR; TCRdb keeps only in-frame clonotypes and omits some of them. This sample yields about 32,000 clones, of which about 92% are seen a single time; about 5.4% belongs to the top ten. Here the sequenced sample was CD8+ T cells from peripheral blood mononuclear cells, taken in the first trimester of pregnancy. Receptor source: a female donor with multiple sclerosis, enrolled in a pregnancy study. Each CDR3 is given with its conserved first and last residue. Each record gives: clone size, J gene, V gene, D gene, CDR3 protein, CDR3 DNA. A D gene is named only where the DNA matches it firmly. Expanded clones get a size class; other rows say once, few or many, or leave the size out.

clone_size: NA; j_call: TRBJ2-5; v_call: TRBV25-1; d_call: NA; cdr3_aa: CASSGRQTYSLYQETQYF; cdr3_nt: TGTGCTAGCAGTGGACGACAGACTTACTCTTTGTACCAAGAGACCCAGTACTTC
clone_size: few; j_call: TRBJ1-5; v_call: TRBV27; d_call: NA; cdr3_aa: CASSPPGQIQPQHF; cdr3_nt: TGTGCCAGCAGTCCACCGGGACAAATACAGCCCCAGCATTTT
clone_size: few; j_call: TRBJ2-1; v_call: TRBV5-1; d_call: TRBD2; cdr3_aa: CASSLDITSGAYNEQFF; cdr3_nt: TGCGCCAGCAGCTTGGATATAACTAGCGGAGCCTACAATGAGCAGTTCTTC
clone_size: NA; j_call: TRBJ1-2; v_call: TRBV5-6; d_call: NA; cdr3_aa: CASSLGETIHSRGYTF; cdr3_nt: TGTGCCAGCAGCTTGGGAGAGACTATTCACAGTCGGGGCTACACCTTC
clone_size: NA; j_call: TRBJ1-2; v_call: TRBV7-2; d_call: NA; cdr3_aa: CASSFKTDSPWYYGYTF; cdr3_nt: TGTGCCAGCAGCTTCAAGACAGACTCTCCTTGGTACTATGGCTACACCTTC
clone_size: NA; j_call: TRBJ2-7; v_call: TRBV27; d_call: NA; cdr3_aa: CASSLTGSSYEQYF; cdr3_nt: TGTGCCAGCAGTTTAACTGGGAGCTCCTACGAGCAGTACTTC
clone_size: NA; j_call: TRBJ1-2; v_call: TRBV19; d_call: TRBD1; cdr3_aa: CASRPPSVGGCYGYTF; cdr3_nt: TGTGCCAGTAGACCTCCATCGGTAGGGGGCTGCTATGGCTACACCTTC
clone_size: once; j_call: TRBJ2-2; v_call: TRBV5-4; d_call: NA; cdr3_aa: CASSNPDYTEHGELFF; cdr3_nt: TGTGCCAGCAGCAACCCGGACTATACGGAGCACGGGGAGCTGTTTTTT
clone_size: NA; j_call: TRBJ2-2; v_call: TRBV27; d_call: NA; cdr3_aa: CASSLQGPTGELFF; cdr3_nt: TGTGCCAGCAGTTTACAGGGGCCCACCGGGGAGCTGTTTTTT
clone_size: NA; j_call: TRBJ2-1; v_call: TRBV4-1; d_call: TRBD2; cdr3_aa: CASSQAIPAGGGNEQFF; cdr3_nt: TGCGCCAGCAGCCAAGCGATACCAGCGGGAGGGGGCAATGAGCAGTTCTTC
clone_size: NA; j_call: TRBJ1-4; v_call: TRBV14; d_call: TRBD1; cdr3_aa: CASSSGTGGKLFF; cdr3_nt: TGTGCCAGCAGTTCCGGGACAGGGGGAAAACTGTTTTTT